The present TCR beta chain was sequenced within a study of cytomegalovirus exposure and HLA in healthy donors. Regarding this clone: Its cognate antigen is unknown.

Study-wide findings and caveats: CMV antigen specificity was confirmed in vitro for a few CMV-associated chains. A later analysis, which compared TCR beta chains of equal frequency, found the HLA-associated ones more clonally expanded. Most likely, a cluster of highly shared sequence variants arose as a sequencing artifact.

Primers: 60 Vbeta forward and 13 Jbeta reverse. Sequencing used immunoSEQ multiplex PCR; TCRdb keeps in-frame clones, though not all of them. The table counts some 72,000 clones; about 0.83% lies in the top ten. The source material was PBMCs. This clonotype originated in a boy aged 10-17 years in good health and CMV-seronegative.

The CDR3 loop is CASSPGGEISQFF. The DNA of the CDR3 is TGTGCCAGCTCACCAGGCGGGGAGATCTCGCAGTTCTTC. The V and J genes are TRBV18 and TRBJ2-1; tentative D call: TRBD2 (6 bases). The CDR3 is 13 residues long. The germline CDR1 and CDR2 sequences are KGHSH and LQKENI. V was trimmed by 2 bases and J by 12 bases, leaving 14 bases between them.